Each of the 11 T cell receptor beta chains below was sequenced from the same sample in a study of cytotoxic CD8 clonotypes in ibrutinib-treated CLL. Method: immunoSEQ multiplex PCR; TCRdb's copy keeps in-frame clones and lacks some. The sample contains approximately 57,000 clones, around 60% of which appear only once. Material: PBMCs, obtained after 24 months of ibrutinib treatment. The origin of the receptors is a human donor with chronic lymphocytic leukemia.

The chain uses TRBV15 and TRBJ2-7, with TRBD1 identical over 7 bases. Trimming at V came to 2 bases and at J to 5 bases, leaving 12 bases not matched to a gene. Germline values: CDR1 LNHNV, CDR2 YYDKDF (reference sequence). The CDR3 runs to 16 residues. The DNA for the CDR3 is TGTGCCACCAGCAGATCGCTCGGGGACAGCCAGGACGAGCAGTACTTC. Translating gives CATSRSLGDSQDEQYF.

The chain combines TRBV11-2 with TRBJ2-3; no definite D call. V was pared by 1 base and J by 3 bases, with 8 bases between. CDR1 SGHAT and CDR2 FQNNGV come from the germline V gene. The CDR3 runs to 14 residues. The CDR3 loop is CASSLGSGTDTQYF. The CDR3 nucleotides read TGTGCCAGCAGCTTAGGTTCCGGGACAGATACGCAGTATTTT. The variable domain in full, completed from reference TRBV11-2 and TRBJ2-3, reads EAGVAQSPRYKIIEKRQSVAFWCNPISGHATLYWYQQILGQGPKLLIQFQNNGVVDDSQLPKDRFSAERLKGVDSTLKIQPAKLEDSAVYLCASSLGSGTDTQYFGPGTRLTVL.

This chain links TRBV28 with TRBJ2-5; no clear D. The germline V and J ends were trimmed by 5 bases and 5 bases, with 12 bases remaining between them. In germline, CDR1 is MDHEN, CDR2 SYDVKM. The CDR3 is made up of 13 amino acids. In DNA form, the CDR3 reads TGTGCCAGCAGTCAACCGGTGGGGGAGACCCAGTACTTC. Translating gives CASSQPVGETQYF. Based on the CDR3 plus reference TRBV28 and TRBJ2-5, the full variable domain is DVKVTQSSRYLVKRTGEKVFLECVQDMDHENMFWYRQDPGLGLRLIYFSYDVKMKEKGDIPEGYSVSREKKERFSLILESASTNQTSMYLCASSQPVGETQYFGPGTRLLVL.

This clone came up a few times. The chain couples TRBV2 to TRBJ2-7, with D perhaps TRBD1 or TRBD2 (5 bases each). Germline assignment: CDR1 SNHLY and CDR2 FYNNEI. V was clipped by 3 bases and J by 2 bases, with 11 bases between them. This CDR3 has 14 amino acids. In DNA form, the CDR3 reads TGTGCCAGCAGTGAGAGGGAAGGGGCCTACGAGCAGTACGTC. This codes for CASSEREGAYEQYV.

The CDR3: CASTPARDRVYEQYF. The DNA of the CDR3 is TGTGCCAGCACCCCGGCCCGGGACAGGGTCTACGAGCAGTACTTC. The genes are TRBV28 and TRBJ2-7, with 9 nucleotides matching TRBD1. The CDR3 has 15 residues. With V trimmed by 7 bases and J by 3 bases, 10 bases remained unmatched. The V gene's germline CDR1 is MDHEN and CDR2 SYDVKM. The full variable domain, its missing parts supplied by reference TRBV28 and TRBJ2-7, is DVKVTQSSRYLVKRTGEKVFLECVQDMDHENMFWYRQDPGLGLRLIYFSYDVKMKEKGDIPEGYSVSREKKERFSLILESASTNQTSMYLCASTPARDRVYEQYFGPGTRLTVT.

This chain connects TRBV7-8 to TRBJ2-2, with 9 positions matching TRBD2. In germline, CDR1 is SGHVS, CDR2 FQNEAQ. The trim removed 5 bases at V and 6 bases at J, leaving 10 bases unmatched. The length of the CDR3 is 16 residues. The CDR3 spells CASSTRLAAHAGELFF. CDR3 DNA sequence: TGTGCCAGCAGCACCCGACTAGCGGCACATGCCGGGGAGCTGTTTTTT. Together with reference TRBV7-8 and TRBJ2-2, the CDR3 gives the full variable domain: GAGVSQSPRYKVAKRGQDVALRCDPISGHVSLFWYQQALGQGPEFLTYFQNEAQLDKSGLPSDRFFAERPEGSVSTLKIQRTQQEDSAVYLCASSTRLAAHAGELFFGEGSRLTVL.

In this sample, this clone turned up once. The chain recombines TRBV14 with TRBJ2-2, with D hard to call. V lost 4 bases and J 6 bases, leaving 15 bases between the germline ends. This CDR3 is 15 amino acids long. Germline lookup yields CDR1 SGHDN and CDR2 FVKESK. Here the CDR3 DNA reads TGTGCCAGCAGCCCCGACCCCCTGGGGTCCGGGGAGCTGTTTTTT. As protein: CASSPDPLGSGELFF.

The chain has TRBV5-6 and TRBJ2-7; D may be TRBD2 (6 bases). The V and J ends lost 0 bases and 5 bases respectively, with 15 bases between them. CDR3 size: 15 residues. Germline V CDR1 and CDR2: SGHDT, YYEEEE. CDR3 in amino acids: CASSLAALATNEQYF. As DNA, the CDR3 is TGTGCCAGCAGCTTGGCCGCGCTAGCGACAAACGAGCAGTACTTC.

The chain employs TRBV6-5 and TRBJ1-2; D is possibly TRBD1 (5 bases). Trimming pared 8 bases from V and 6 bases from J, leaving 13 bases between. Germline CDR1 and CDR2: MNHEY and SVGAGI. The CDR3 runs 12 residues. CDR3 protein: CASRSGGHGYTF. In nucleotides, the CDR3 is TGTGCCAGCCGTAGCGGGGGTCATGGCTACACCTTC.

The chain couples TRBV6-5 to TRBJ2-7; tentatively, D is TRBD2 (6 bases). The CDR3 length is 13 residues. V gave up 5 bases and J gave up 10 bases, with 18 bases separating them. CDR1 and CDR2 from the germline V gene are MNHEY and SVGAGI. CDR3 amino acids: CASSEGRYGSQYV. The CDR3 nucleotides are TGTGCCAGCAGTGAAGGGAGGTACGGATCCCAGTACGTC.

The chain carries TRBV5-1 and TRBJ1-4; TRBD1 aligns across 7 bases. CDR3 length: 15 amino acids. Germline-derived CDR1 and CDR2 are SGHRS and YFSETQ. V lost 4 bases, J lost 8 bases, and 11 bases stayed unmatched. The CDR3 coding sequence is TGCGCCAGCAGCCAAAGGACAGGATCGCGAGAAAAACTGTTTTTT. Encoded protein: CASSQRTGSREKLFF.